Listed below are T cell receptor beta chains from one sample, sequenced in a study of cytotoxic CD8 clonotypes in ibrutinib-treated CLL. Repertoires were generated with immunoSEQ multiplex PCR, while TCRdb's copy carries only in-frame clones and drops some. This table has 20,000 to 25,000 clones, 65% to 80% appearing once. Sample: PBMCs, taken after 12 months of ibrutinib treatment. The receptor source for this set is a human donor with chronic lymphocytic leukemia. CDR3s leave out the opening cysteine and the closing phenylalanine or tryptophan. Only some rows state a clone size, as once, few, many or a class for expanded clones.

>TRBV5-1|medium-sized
ASSLEAPGLGQDQY
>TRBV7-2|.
ASSHSRQPQH
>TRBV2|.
ASSETGMNTGELF
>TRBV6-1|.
ASLESLWGQAF
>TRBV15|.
ATSREGSPLGNTIY
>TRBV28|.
ASTPGGASTEAF
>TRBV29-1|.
SVEVDSRFSYEQY
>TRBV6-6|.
ASSYRMGHTEAF
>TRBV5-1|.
ASRDWGTWDTDTQY
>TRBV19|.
ASNPRTGGLKNYGYT
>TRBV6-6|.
ASSYGDTQY
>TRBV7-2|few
ASSFQTYEQY
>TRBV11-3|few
ASRAQGAGELF
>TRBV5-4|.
ASSLPGTGAPNSGANVLT
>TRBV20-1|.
SARQSYGYT
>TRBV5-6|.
ASSLVGRTTGELF
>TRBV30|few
AWSPGTGGRYSNQPQH
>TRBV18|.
ASSPRGTGELF
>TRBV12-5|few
ASAPTEYNEQF
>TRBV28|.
ASSLIKVSGANVLT
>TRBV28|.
ASSTMDLNNEQF
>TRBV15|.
ATSRDRVGRDNQPQH
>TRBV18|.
ASSPRAGNPYEQY
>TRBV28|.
ASSYSSGVDIQY
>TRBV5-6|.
ASSFQGAYSNQPQH
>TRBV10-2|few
ASSIVGQNYGYT
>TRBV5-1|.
ASQTGNGETQY
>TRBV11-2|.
ASSPLRIGNTEAF
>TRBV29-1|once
SVEDRQGGEQY
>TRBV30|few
AWHQGKRASPLH
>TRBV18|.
ASSTGGTKETQY
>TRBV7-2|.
ASAMGQGVYEQY
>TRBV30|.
AWYRTLNTEAF
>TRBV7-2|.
ASSPIFSSYEQY
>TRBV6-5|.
ASRTIGGTYEQY
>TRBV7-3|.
ASSPRGGSTDTQY
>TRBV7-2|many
ASIPGPLDQETQY
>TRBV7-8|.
ASTPRGTNTQY
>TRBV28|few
ASSSAGSNQPQH
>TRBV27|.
ASSLRSLNYGYT
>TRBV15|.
ATSRVPREEQY
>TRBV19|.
ASTPLTGGTGELF
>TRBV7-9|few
ASSLDTLGGNQPQH
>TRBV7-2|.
ASSLGGLEKLF